The T cell receptor beta chain described here comes from a study of Ad26.COV2.S vaccination and SARS-CoV-2 variants. Libraries were prepared by immunoSEQ multiplex PCR; TCRdb keeps only in-frame clonotypes and omits some of them. Among around 450,000 clones listed, roughly 87% were seen once. A note on this clone: Its antigen is still unknown.

Study-level results: Analyses that measured TCR breadth and depth may have underestimated total T cell responses.

Treatment denoted: about 20 received Ad26.COV2.S at low or high dose, single or two shots; roughly 5 received placebo; per-sample allocation not given. The study sampled participants on day 63 after the first vaccine or placebo injection. This CDR3 has 12 residues. Trimming stripped 0 bases from V and 5 bases from J, with 5 bases between. Germline V gene lookup returns CDR1 SGHDT and CDR2 YYEEEE. Sequencing was performed on peripheral blood, taken in a trial of Ad26.COV2.S vaccine versus placebo. The chain recombines TRBV5-6 with TRBJ1-2; no clear D. The TCR was taken from a person aged 18-65 years who received the Ad26.COV2.S COVID-19 vaccine or a placebo. This CDR3 is CASSLGPYGYTF. The CDR3 DNA reads as TGTGCCAGCAGCTTGGGGCCTTATGGCTACACCTTC.